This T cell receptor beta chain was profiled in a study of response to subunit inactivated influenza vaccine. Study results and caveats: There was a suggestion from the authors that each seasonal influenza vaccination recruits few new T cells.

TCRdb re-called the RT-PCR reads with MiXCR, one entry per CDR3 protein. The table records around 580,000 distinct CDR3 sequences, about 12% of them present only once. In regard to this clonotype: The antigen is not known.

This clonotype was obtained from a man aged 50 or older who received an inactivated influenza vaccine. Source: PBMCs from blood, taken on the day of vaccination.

CDR3 loop: CASQRTGNNEKLFF. The DNA for the CDR3 is TGTGCCAGCCAGAGAACAGGGAACAATGAAAAACTGTTTTTT. The rearrangement uses TRBV6-1 and TRBJ1-4, with a possible D match to TRBD1 (6 bases). V was trimmed by 8 bases and J by 5 bases, leaving 15 bases between them. CDR1 is MNHNS and CDR2 is SASEGT in the germline V gene. The CDR3 totals 14 residues.